A single sample gave rise to the 25 T cell receptor beta chains below, sequenced in a study of regulatory T cells in long-lasting Graves disease. The time point denotes: persistent/refractory GD, antithyroid drugs over 5 years with positive TRAb. PBMC RNA was the source of the TCR library. To make TCR beta libraries, researchers used iRepertoire HTBI primers and Arm-PCR of CDR3 regions. TCRdb analysed the multiplex PCR reads with MiXCR anew, one entry per CDR3 protein. The data hold 650,000 to 850,000 distinct CDR3 sequences, with approximately 31% observed a single time. The sample here was peripheral blood mononuclear cells (PBMCs), taken when the disease was refractory, from a patient treated with antithyroid drugs. These receptors were obtained from a female donor with Graves disease.

This clonotype was recorded a few times. This chain links TRBV5-5 with TRBJ2-2, with TRBD2 as a possible D gene (6 bases). The CDR3 sequence is 16 residues long. The germline V and J ends were trimmed by 0 bases and 4 bases, with 13 bases remaining between them. Germline CDR1 and CDR2: SGHKS and YYEKEE (reference sequence). The CDR3 sequence: CASSLARGLLTGELFF. The CDR3 bases are TGTGCCAGCAGCTTGGCCCGGGGACTTCTCACCGGGGAGCTGTTTTTT.

As to this clonotype: A read error may explain this, as a much larger clone is one base away. The chain couples TRBV28 to TRBJ1-3, with 7 bases identical to TRBD1. With V trimmed by 6 bases and J by 0 bases, 8 bases remained unmatched. The CDR3 is made up of 16 amino acids. The germline CDR1 and CDR2 sequences are MDHEN and SYDVKM. CDR3 nucleotides: TGTGCCAGCAGGCCGGACAGGAGGTTCTCTGGAAACACCATATATTTT. This codes for CASRPDRRFSGNTIYF.

This clonotype was counted ten times or more. This chain uses TRBV28 with TRBJ1-2; maybe TRBD1 (5 bases). V was clipped by 5 bases and J by 8 bases, with 18 bases between them. The CDR3 has 14 amino acids. CDR1 and CDR2 from the germline V gene are MDHEN and SYDVKM. The CDR3 protein is CASSIPGTAGGYTF. The DNA for the CDR3 is TGTGCCAGCAGTATCCCCGGGACCGCGGGGGGCTACACCTTC.

V and J are TRBV9 and TRBJ1-4, with D unresolved. Germline values: CDR1 SGDLS, CDR2 YYNGEE. The V gene lost 1 base and the J gene lost 0 bases, with 4 bases spanning the gap. CDR3 size: 14 residues. CDR3 sequence (DNA): TGTGCCAGCAGCGTATCAACAACTAATGAAAAACTGTTTTTT. Residues: CASSVSTTNEKLFF.

This clonotype was counted at least ten times. The chain recombines TRBV7-2 with TRBJ1-2; 9 bases are a match to TRBD1. V shed 2 bases, J shed 4 bases, and the junction held 5 bases outside the gene matches. CDR3 length equals 15 residues. Looked up from germline, CDR1 is SGHTA and CDR2 is FQGNSA. The DNA for the CDR3 is TGTGCCAGCAGCTTATCCGGGACAGGGACCTATGGCTACACCTTC. Amino acids: CASSLSGTGTYGYTF.

The table lists this clonotype with a count of one. V and J are TRBV7-3 and TRBJ1-2; the match to TRBD1 covers 7 bases. The junction had 7 bases not matched to a gene; V was cut back by 2 bases and J by 4 bases. Germline assignment: CDR1 SGHTA and CDR2 FQGTGA. The CDR3 consists of 15 residues. CDR3 amino acids: CASSLLPGQSYGYTF. In DNA form, the CDR3 reads TGTGCCAGCAGCTTACTGCCGGGACAGTCCTATGGCTACACCTTC.

This chain joins TRBV6-9 and TRBJ2-5; maybe TRBD2 (6 bases). V was shortened by 2 bases and J by 4 bases, with 14 bases between the two germline ends. The CDR3 contains 15 residues. Germline loops: CDR1 MNHGY, CDR2 SVAAGI. The CDR3 DNA follows: TGTGCCAGCAGTTATACCGGGAGTGACAGAGAGACCCAGTACTTC. This translates into CASSYTGSDRETQYF.

This sequence joins TRBV3-1 and TRBJ1-2; D is uncertain. The CDR3 spans 17 residues. Trimming took 0 bases from V and 0 from J, leaving 14 bases between them. Germline V lookup: CDR1 LGHDT, CDR2 YNNKEL (reference sequence). The CDR3 here is CASSQDRGPLANYGYTF. CDR3 sequence (DNA): TGTGCCAGCAGCCAAGATCGTGGACCACTGGCTAACTATGGCTACACCTTC.

The chain carries TRBV6-5 and TRBJ1-1; D is perhaps TRBD1 (6 bases). V was cut by 2 bases and J by 0 bases, with 16 bases left in between. This CDR3 has 17 amino acids. CDR1 and CDR2 (germline): MNHEY, SVGAGI. CDR3 coding DNA: TGTGCCAGCAGTTACAGGGGGGGGGGGGCCGTGAACACTGAAGCTTTCTTT. Its translation: CASSYRGGGAVNTEAFF.

This chain connects TRBV29-1 to TRBJ2-2; 8 bases match TRBD2. Per the germline V gene, CDR1 is SQVTM and CDR2 is ANQGSEA. Unmatched junction bases numbered 7, after V lost 3 bases and J lost 7 bases. CDR3 length: 14 residues. The DNA for the CDR3 is TGCAGCGTTGACTGGAGCGGGAGTGGCGGGGAGCTGTTTTTT. It specifies CSVDWSGSGGELFF.

The rearrangement uses TRBV2 and TRBJ1-5; D ambiguous. The germline V gene has CDR1 SNHLY and CDR2 FYNNEI. V gave up 6 bases and J gave up 1 base, with 10 bases separating them. The CDR3 is 14 residues long. CDR3 protein: CASRETHSNQPQHF. In nucleotides, the CDR3 is TGTGCCAGCAGGGAGACTCACAGCAATCAGCCCCAGCATTTT.

This clonotype has a handful of counts. V gene TRBV12-3 or TRBV12-4 combines with J gene TRBJ2-1; 8 bases are shared with TRBD2. Germline trimming cut 2 bases from V and 10 bases from J; bases unmatched to any gene: 4. The CDR3 totals 13 residues. The CDR3 is CASSLSGLVEQFF. CDR3 nucleotides: TGTGCCAGCAGTTTATCGGGACTAGTCGAGCAGTTCTTC.

In its sample, this clonotype was seen many times. The chain combines TRBV28 with TRBJ2-7; D not resolved. Trimming removed 6 bases at V and 4 bases at J, with 13 bases between. Germline V gives CDR1 MDHEN, CDR2 SYDVKM. This CDR3 has 13 amino acids. CDR3 nucleotides: TGTGCCAGCAGCCCAGCCACCATGTACGAGCAGTACTTC. It translates to CASSPATMYEQYF.

This chain connects TRBV20-1 to TRBJ1-1; D ambiguous. The CDR3 covers 15 residues. Germline V gene data show CDR1 as DFQATT and CDR2 as SNEGSKA (reference sequence). V was trimmed by 3 bases and J by 2 bases, leaving 16 bases between them. The CDR3 region has the DNA TGCAGTGCTAGCACCCGCGACTTTAGAAACACTGAAGCTTTCTTT. Amino acids: CSASTRDFRNTEAFF.

The chain links TRBV27 to TRBJ2-3; the D call may be TRBD1 or TRBD2 (7 bases each). The CDR3 loop spans 17 amino acids. V lost 6 bases and J 3 bases, leaving 22 bases between the germline ends. Germline lookup yields CDR1 MNHEY and CDR2 SMNVEV (reference sequence). This chain's CDR3 is CASSPGGGRARTDTQYF. The CDR3, as DNA: TGTGCCAGCAGCCCAGGGGGAGGGCGGGCGCGGACAGATACGCAGTATTTT.

A few counts support this clonotype. The chain uses TRBV29-1 and TRBJ2-7; weak D call: TRBD1 (6 bases). Per germline, CDR1 SQVTM and CDR2 ANQGSEA. CDR3 length: 12 amino acids. With 5 bases removed from V and 3 bases from J, the gap between germline ends came to 11 bases. The CDR3 loop reads CSVQQGYYEQYF. DNA of the CDR3: TGCAGCGTTCAACAGGGATACTACGAGCAGTACTTC.

J is TRBJ1-4 and V is TRBV28; 11 bases are a match to TRBD1. Trimming at V came to 3 bases and at J to 1 base, leaving 7 bases not matched to a gene. The germline gives CDR1 MDHEN, CDR2 SYDVKM. The CDR3 has 18 residues. CDR3 sequence reads: CASSFYPGTGGTNEKLFF. DNA for the CDR3: TGTGCCAGCAGTTTCTACCCCGGGACAGGGGGAACTAATGAAAAACTGTTTTTT.

The rearrangement links TRBV28 to TRBJ2-7; 11 bases fit TRBD2. In germline, CDR1 is MDHEN, CDR2 SYDVKM. V dropped 7 bases and J dropped 3; count of bases not matched to a gene: 5. CDR3 length: 14 residues. The CDR3 sequence: CASTLLAGVYEQYF. The DNA for the CDR3 is TGTGCCAGCACTCTACTAGCGGGGGTCTACGAGCAGTACTTC.

In this sample, this clonotype turned up many times. The V and J genes are TRBV7-3 and TRBJ1-1; D unresolved. Germline V gene sequence: CDR1 SGHTA, CDR2 FQGTGA. The CDR3 totals 13 residues. V lost 6 bases and J lost 2, with 10 bases in between. The CDR3 protein is CASRPVANTEAFF. In DNA, the CDR3 is TGTGCCAGCAGGCCGGTTGCAAACACTGAAGCTTTCTTT.

This clonotype occurred many times. The rearrangement joins TRBV2 to TRBJ1-2; D gene unclear. V lost 5 bases to trimming and J lost 3 bases, with 10 bases between them. The CDR3 consists of 13 residues. Per germline, CDR1 SNHLY and CDR2 FYNNEI. CDR3 in amino acids: CASSYSEDYGYTF. CDR3 nucleotide sequence: TGTGCCAGCAGTTACAGCGAGGACTATGGCTACACCTTC.

This clonotype was counted once. This may stem from a read error, because a much larger clone lies one nucleotide away. This rearrangement joins TRBV11-2 to TRBJ2-7, with D possibly TRBD2 on 6 matching bases. Germline CDR1 SGHAT, CDR2 FQNNGV. The CDR3 length is 15 residues. With 1 base removed from V and 7 bases from J, the gap between germline ends came to 17 bases. The CDR3 sequence: CASSLGAEGGEEQYF. The CDR3 coding sequence is TGTGCCAGCAGCTTAGGGGCAGAGGGCGGGGAGGAGCAGTACTTC.

V and J are TRBV24-1 and TRBJ1-1; no clear D. Looked up from germline, CDR1 is KGHDR and CDR2 is SFDVKD. Trimming removed 9 bases at V and 6 bases at J, with 10 bases between. The CDR3 covers 11 residues. The CDR3 loop is CATRSQSEAFF. In nucleotides, the CDR3 is TGTGCCACCCGAAGTCAATCTGAAGCTTTCTTT.

The CDR3 loop reads CASSYIFRLAGGPEEQYF. The CDR3 region has the DNA TGTGCCAGCAGTTATATCTTCCGGCTAGCGGGAGGGCCAGAAGAGCAGTACTTC. The rearrangement links TRBV6-2 or TRBV6-3 to TRBJ2-7; 12 positions match TRBD2. J gave up 7 bases and V 3 bases, and 16 bases lay outside the gene matches. The CDR3 contains 18 residues. The germline CDR1 and CDR2 sequences are MNHEY and SVGEGT.

The chain has TRBV7-2 and TRBJ2-1; TRBD2 matches 7 bases. The V gene's germline CDR1 is SGHTA and CDR2 FQGNSA. The CDR3 has 15 amino acids. The ends lost 5 bases at V and 2 bases at J; junction bases unmatched: 6. CDR3 bases: TGTGCCAGCAGCCTGAGCGGGGACCCCTACAATGAGCAGTTCTTC. It yields the protein CASSLSGDPYNEQFF. Combining the CDR3 with reference TRBV7-2 and TRBJ2-1 gives the whole variable domain GAGVSQSPSNKVTEKGKDVELRCDPISGHTALYWYRQSLGQGLEFLIYFQGNSAPDKSGLPSDRFSAERTGGSVSTLTIQRTQQEDSAVYLCASSLSGDPYNEQFFGPGTRLTVL.

The genes are TRBV11-2 and TRBJ2-7; D unresolved. CDR3 length: 15 residues. Germline V gene data show CDR1 as SGHAT and CDR2 as FQNNGV. The V and J ends lost 4 bases and 2 bases respectively, with 15 bases between them. CDR3 DNA: TGTGCCAGCAGCTCCATCGATTCATGGACCTACGAGCAGTACTTC. This encodes CASSSIDSWTYEQYF.